These 25 T cell receptor beta chains were sequenced from one sample in a study of CD8 T cells in ankylosing spondylitis. In TCRdb, the 5' RACE reads were re-called with MiXCR into one record per CDR3 protein. This sample carries 150,000 to 200,000 distinct CDR3 sequences, 10% to 15% of them seen once, and the ten largest clones take about 10%. The sequencing sample was made of blood, either unsorted or a sorted T cell fraction (not recorded which). The receptor set was obtained from a female donor with ankylosing spondylitis or in good health (not recorded which).

The chain combines TRBV24-1 with TRBJ2-1; TRBD2 is a possible D gene (6 bases). Germline CDR1 KGHDR, CDR2 SFDVKD. The ends were cut back, 4 bases at V and 2 bases at J, with 14 bases in the middle. The CDR3 consists of 16 residues. CDR3 sequence reads: CATSDTLSGAYNEQFF. The CDR3 nucleotides read TGTGCCACCAGTGACACCCTTAGCGGAGCCTACAATGAGCAGTTCTTC.

The genes are TRBV9 and TRBJ2-1; 8 bases line up with TRBD2. V was clipped by 0 bases and J by 10 bases; unmatched bases: 9. Germline assignment: CDR1 SGDLS and CDR2 YYNGEE. The CDR3 extends over 15 amino acids. In DNA, the CDR3 is TGTGCCAGCAGCGTAGGAGCGGGAGCCCCTCCCGAGCAGTTCTTC. Protein sequence: CASSVGAGAPPEQFF. Filled out from reference TRBV9 and TRBJ2-1, the complete variable domain reads DSGVTQTPKHLITATGQRVTLRCSPRSGDLSVYWYQQSLDQGLQFLIQYYNGEERAKGNILERFSAQQFPDLHSELNLSSLELGDSALYFCASSVGAGAPPEQFFGPGTRLTVL.

The sample holds many counts of this clonotype. The rearrangement joins TRBV5-1 to TRBJ2-1; 13 bases line up with TRBD2. The CDR3 is made up of 16 amino acids. Trimming at V came to 2 bases and at J to 5 bases, leaving 4 bases not matched to a gene. Germline V gene sequence: CDR1 SGHRS, CDR2 YFSETQ. CDR3 nucleotides: TGCGCCAGCAGCTTCATACTAGCGGGAGGGCACAATGAGCAGTTCTTC. This sequence encodes CASSFILAGGHNEQFF.

The V and J genes are TRBV4-3 and TRBJ2-1; tentative D call: TRBD2 (6 bases). V lost 3 bases, J lost 7 bases, and 16 bases lay in between. The CDR3 is made up of 15 amino acids. The germline gives CDR1 LGHNA, CDR2 YSLEER. CDR3 amino acids: CASSHIPTSQNEQFF. The DNA for the CDR3 is TGCGCCAGCAGCCACATTCCAACTAGCCAAAATGAGCAGTTCTTC.

J is TRBJ2-3 and V is TRBV20-1; the match to TRBD2 covers 10 bases. The CDR3 has 17 residues. From germline, CDR1 is DFQATT and CDR2 SNEGSKA (reference sequence). V was clipped by 0 bases and J by 1 base; unmatched bases: 7. CDR3 nucleotides: TGCAGTGCTAGAGAGGCTAGCGGGAGATCGGGCACAGATACGCAGTATTTT. This translates into CSAREASGRSGTDTQYF.

This clonotype appeared a few times. This rearrangement joins TRBV9 to TRBJ1-1; D may be TRBD1 (5 bases). CDR1 and CDR2 from the germline V gene are SGDLS and YYNGEE. The V gene lost 4 bases and the J gene lost 1 base, with 11 bases spanning the gap. The CDR3 has 14 residues. For the CDR3, the DNA is TGTGCCAGCAGCAGCGGGGCCCCGAACACTGAAGCTTTCTTT. Its translation is CASSSGAPNTEAFF.

The rearrangement joins TRBV4-3 to TRBJ1-1, with D perhaps TRBD1 (5 bases). V was cut by 1 base and J by 3 bases, with 12 bases left in between. CDR3 length: 15 residues. Germline V gene sequence: CDR1 LGHNA, CDR2 YSLEER. CDR3 sequence (DNA): TGCGCCAGCAGCCAAGTTTTAGGAGGGGACACTGAAGCTTTCTTT. Translated, it gives CASSQVLGGDTEAFF.

This clonotype was seen only a few times. The chain uses TRBV5-4 and TRBJ1-1; 8 positions agree with TRBD1. This CDR3 is built from 15 residues. V lost 5 bases, J lost 4 bases, and 10 bases stayed unmatched. The germline V gene has CDR1 SGHNT and CDR2 YYREEE (reference sequence). CDR3 sequence reads: CASSRDRGWSTEAFF. CDR3 in DNA: TGTGCCAGCAGTCGTGACAGGGGCTGGAGCACTGAAGCTTTCTTT.

The sample holds many counts of this clonotype. This chain joins TRBV12-3 or TRBV12-4 and TRBJ1-2; the D gene is possibly TRBD1 (5 bases). V shed 6 bases and J shed 8 bases, with 22 bases lying between them. This CDR3 is 15 amino acids long. CDR3: CASRLVADGGGGYTF. The CDR3 DNA reads as TGTGCCAGCAGACTCGTTGCGGACGGTGGGGGGGGCTACACCTTC.

This clonotype was counted between two and nine times. The chain combines TRBV7-9 with TRBJ2-3; tentative D call: TRBD2 (5 bases). The CDR3 consists of 13 residues. The V and J ends lost 2 bases and 4 bases respectively, with 7 bases between them. Germline V gene sequence: CDR1 SEHNR, CDR2 FQNEAQ (reference sequence). CDR3 protein: CASSLPAADTQYF. CDR3 in DNA: TGTGCCAGCAGCTTACCAGCGGCAGATACGCAGTATTTT. Based on the CDR3 plus reference TRBV7-9 and TRBJ2-3, the full variable domain is DTGVSQNPRHKITKRGQNVTFRCDPISEHNRLYWYRQTLGQGPEFLTYFQNEAQLEKSRLLSDRFSAERPKGSFSTLEIQRTEQGDSAMYLCASSLPAADTQYFGPGTRLTVL.

The rearrangement uses TRBV12-3 or TRBV12-4 and TRBJ2-3, with 10 positions matching TRBD2. J gave up 1 base and V 11 bases, and 18 bases lay outside the gene matches. The CDR3 contains 18 residues. CDR3 sequence (DNA): TGTGCCCTCTGTTTTAGAGCGGGAGGGTATGAGGGCACAGATACGCAGTATTTT. It translates to CALCFRAGGYEGTDTQYF.

This clonotype was found many times. The genes are TRBV7-2 and TRBJ1-2, with D unclear. V was shortened by 4 bases and J by 7 bases, with 19 bases between the two germline ends. This CDR3 spans 15 amino acids. Germline V lookup: CDR1 SGHTA, CDR2 FQGNSA. The CDR3 is CASSSPPSNMVGYTF. The DNA for the CDR3 is TGTGCCAGCAGCTCTCCCCCCAGTAATATGGTTGGCTACACCTTC.

In this sample, this clonotype turned up many times. The CDR3 protein is CASSYLGQGLETQYF. DNA of the CDR3: TGTGCCAGCAGTTACCTTGGACAGGGGTTGGAGACCCAGTACTTC. This chain links TRBV6-2 or TRBV6-3 with TRBJ2-5; TRBD1 aligns across 9 bases. Germline V gene sequence: CDR1 MNHEY, CDR2 SVGEGT. CDR3 length: 15 residues. Trimming removed 2 bases from V and 5 bases from J; junction bases left unmatched: 6.

This clonotype was recorded many times. This chain joins TRBV6-2 or TRBV6-3 and TRBJ1-6; D gene uncertain. The CDR3 totals 13 residues. V lost 7 bases and J lost 10, with 14 bases in between. Per germline, CDR1 MNHEY and CDR2 SVGEGT. CDR3 protein: CASNQDEISPLHF. The CDR3 nucleotides read TGTGCCAGCAATCAGGACGAGATATCACCCCTCCACTTT.

This clonotype appeared many times. The rearrangement links TRBV29-1 to TRBJ2-2; weak D call: TRBD1 (6 bases). Germline V gene data show CDR1 as SQVTM and CDR2 as ANQGSEA. The ends were cut back, 3 bases at V and 4 bases at J, with 18 bases in the middle. The CDR3 extends over 16 amino acids. In nucleotides, the CDR3 is TGCAGCGTTGATCGAGGCAGGGGAAAGTTCACCGGGGAGCTGTTTTTT. This sequence encodes CSVDRGRGKFTGELFF.

The chain has TRBV5-4 and TRBJ2-1; 10 bases fit TRBD2. The germline V gene has CDR1 SGHNT and CDR2 YYREEE (reference sequence). CDR3 size: 15 residues. V shed 0 bases, J shed 6 bases, and the junction held 3 bases outside the gene matches. The CDR3 sequence: CASSLELAGTNEQFF. In DNA form, the CDR3 reads TGTGCCAGCAGCTTGGAACTAGCGGGGACCAATGAGCAGTTCTTC.

This clonotype was seen a handful of times. The J gene is TRBJ2-6, the V gene TRBV20-1, with a weak D call TRBD1 (7 bases). This CDR3 region has 18 residues. V was pared by 1 base and J by 3 bases, with 19 bases between. The V gene's germline CDR1 is DFQATT and CDR2 SNEGSKA (reference sequence). CDR3 coding DNA: TGCAGTGCTAGAGGGGACAGCCCGGGAGACAGTGGGGCCAACGTCCTGACTTTC. It yields the protein CSARGDSPGDSGANVLTF.

This clonotype was counted ten times or more. The chain links TRBV28 to TRBJ1-2; no clear D. This CDR3 contains 12 residues. Germline lookup yields CDR1 MDHEN and CDR2 SYDVKM. V was cut by 7 bases and J by 4 bases, with 10 bases left in between. CDR3: CASNLKGYGYTF. The CDR3 DNA sequence: TGTGCCAGCAACTTAAAGGGCTATGGCTACACCTTC.

This clonotype has at least ten counts. The rearrangement links TRBV12-3 or TRBV12-4 to TRBJ2-1; D is undetermined. The CDR3 totals 11 residues. V lost 5 bases and J 8 bases, leaving 7 bases between the germline ends. The CDR3 sequence: CASSRVDEQFF. CDR3 bases: TGTGCCAGCAGTAGGGTGGATGAGCAGTTCTTC.

This clonotype was counted a few times. With a much larger clone just one base away, this may be a read error. The CDR3 DNA reads TGTGCCGGCAGCTTAGTCTCAGAAAAACTGTTTTTT. As protein: CAGSLVSEKLFF. This chain uses TRBV7-9 with TRBJ1-4; D is ambiguous. The CDR3 runs to 12 residues. Germline CDR1 is SEHNR and CDR2 is FQNEAQ (reference sequence). Variable domain in full (rest from reference TRBV7-9 and TRBJ1-4): DTGVSQNPRHKITKRGQNVTFRCDPISEHNRLYWYRQTLGQGPEFLTYFQNEAQLEKSRLLSDRFSAERPKGSFSTLEIQRTEQGDSAMYLCAGSLVSEKLFFGSGTQLSVL.

This clonotype was counted a few times. V and J are TRBV20-1 and TRBJ2-2; D is ambiguous. The CDR3 contains 17 residues. Per germline, CDR1 DFQATT and CDR2 SNEGSKA (reference sequence). Deletions cut 1 base from V and 1 base from J, with 16 bases between. The CDR3 DNA reads as TGCAGTGCTAGAGGAGGCCGGATAGTCTTGAACACCGGGGAGCTGTTTTTT. This codes for CSARGGRIVLNTGELFF.

This clonotype was found many times. V is TRBV12-3 or TRBV12-4 and J is TRBJ1-1; no clear D gene. V was pared by 7 bases and J by 4 bases, with 16 bases between. The CDR3 totals 14 residues. The CDR3 DNA sequence: TGTGCCAGCATCGCCGGGCTACCCGGCACTGAAGCTTTCTTT. This translates into CASIAGLPGTEAFF.

This sequence joins TRBV7-2 and TRBJ2-1, with TRBD2 matching over 8 bases. CDR1 and CDR2 from the germline V gene are SGHTA and FQGNSA. Trimming removed 3 bases from V and 5 bases from J; junction bases left unmatched: 9. CDR3 size: 16 residues. This CDR3 is CASSFWGLGIHNEQFF. CDR3 DNA: TGTGCCAGCAGCTTTTGGGGACTAGGAATCCACAATGAGCAGTTCTTC.

At least ten counts were recorded for this clonotype. J is TRBJ2-1 and V is TRBV5-1; D not resolved. From germline, CDR1 is SGHRS and CDR2 YFSETQ. The length of the CDR3 is 14 residues. V was cut by 1 base and J by 3 bases, with 8 bases left in between. The CDR3 region is CASSLLLGYNEQFF. The DNA for the CDR3 is TGCGCCAGCAGCTTGTTGCTTGGCTACAATGAGCAGTTCTTC.

This clonotype showed up many times. The rearrangement links TRBV12-3 or TRBV12-4 to TRBJ2-2; 9 nucleotides align to TRBD2. CDR3 size: 16 residues. Trimming cost V 6 bases and J 6 bases; bases outside gene matches: 11. The CDR3 region is CASSRGTSRIAGELFF. The CDR3, as DNA: TGTGCCAGCAGCCGGGGGACTAGCCGGATAGCCGGGGAGCTGTTTTTT.